The sequence of this T cell receptor (beta chain) was determined in a study of T cell responses to AZD1222 COVID-19 vaccine. As regards this clone: The antigen is not known.

TCRdb's copy holds only in-frame clones and misses some; the assay was immunoSEQ multiplex PCR. The top ten hold 6.8% of the sample, which has 30,000 to 35,000 clones, approximately 86% seen once. Broader study findings: Targeting of unmutated variant regions was reportedly seen in nearly half of spike-specific TCRs. Sampling captured repertoires only after the peak T cell response. A mostly white British donor set with more females was recruited, and clonal diversity was possibly underestimated. Across spike, vaccine-associated CD4 TCRs were found, dominant at 160-218 and 743-854.

This TCR derives from an adult in good health. The sample here was peripheral blood, taken on day 0 of AZD1222 vaccination.

CDR3 protein: CASRRTSGGGELFF. CDR3 in DNA: TGTGCCAGCCGCCGGACTAGCGGAGGCGGGGAGCTGTTTTTT. The chain links TRBV9 to TRBJ2-2; the match to TRBD2 covers 10 bases. The CDR3 contains 14 residues. With 7 bases clipped from V and 7 bases from J, the junction kept 7 bases outside the gene matches. In germline, CDR1 is SGDLS, CDR2 YYNGEE.